This T cell receptor (beta chain) was captured in a study of T-cell reconstitution after alpha-beta-depleted transplantation in children. Broader study findings: Surviving recipient T cells and thymic progenitors accounted for the high day-60 TCRbeta diversity observed in some patients. Several hundred expanded graft clones reportedly supplied alpha-beta T cells about two months after transplant.

With regard to this clonotype: What it binds is unknown.

CDR1 is MNHEY and CDR2 is SVGAGI in the germline V gene. Trimming shortened V by 3 bases and J by 5 bases, and 13 bases separated the two germline ends. The CDR3 totals 14 residues. The authors prepared the TCRbeta library with unique molecular identifiers. TCRdb redid the calling of the PCR reads with MiXCR, one entry per CDR3 protein. The table shows approximately 500,000 distinct CDR3 sequences, with under 12% occurring only once. Material: PBMCs, obtained before TCRalphabeta/CD19-depleted stem cell transplant. The chain combines TRBV6-5 with TRBJ1-2, with D tentatively TRBD1 (6 bases). The source is a child under 10 years old with inherited bone marrow failure, due to receive a stem cell transplant. As DNA, the CDR3 is TGTGCCAGCAGTTATTCGGCAGGGGCATATGGCTACACCTTC. Protein: CASSYSAGAYGYTF.